The clone carrying this T cell receptor beta chain is a singleton in its sample. Relative to the germline gene, one junction end is altered; a read error may explain this. Primers for the PCR totalled 60 Vbeta and 13 Jbeta. Only in-frame clones appear in the TCRdb table, and some are missing; sequencing was by immunoSEQ multiplex PCR. The sample has about 160,000 clones; approximately 70% are singletons. The entry originates in a study of cytomegalovirus exposure and HLA in healthy donors. CDR3 length: 16 amino acids. From germline, CDR1 is SEHNR and CDR2 FQNEAQ (reference sequence). The sequencing sample was made of PBMCs. This clonotype was obtained from a man in his forties in good health and CMV-seropositive. The chain employs TRBV7-9 and TRBJ2-5; 10 bases map to TRBD2. This chain's CDR3 is CSSSLGLTSGQETQYF. CDR3 coding DNA: TGTTCCAGCAGCCTCGGACTGACTAGCGGGCAAGAGACCCAGTACTTC.